This TCR beta chain was found in a study of beta chain features in type 1 diabetes. Study findings and constraints: A moderate, significant TCRB CDR3 shortening appeared in type 1 diabetes across four CD4+ subsets. For type 1 diabetes patients, VDJ junctions showed fewer insertions and more deletions.

cDNA synthesis used the whole RNA isolate, giving expressed TCRB sequences. Approximately 3.6 million reads, on average, came from each naive, central memory and regulatory T cell sample. The table came from immunoSEQ multiplex PCR; TCRdb's copy has only in-frame clones and leaves some out. The table records around 44,000 clones, about 51% of them present only once. This clone was observed a handful of times. Its antigen is undetermined. Germline V lookup: CDR1 MNHEY, CDR2 SMNVEV (reference sequence). CDR3 length: 16 amino acids. V lost 5 bases to trimming and J lost 3 bases; unmatched junction nucleotides: 9.

Sequencing was done on a sample of Tregs from blood. The chain uses TRBV27 and TRBJ1-1; 10 bases are shared with TRBD1. The origin of this receptor is a woman aged 18-29 years in good health. The CDR3 loop is CASSISGTGVYTEAFF. The CDR3 DNA reads as TGTGCCAGCAGTATTAGCGGGACAGGGGTGTACACTGAAGCTTTCTTT.